Given below is one TCR beta chain in context. The sample comes from a study of T cell responses to AZD1222 COVID-19 vaccine. Clones were read by immunoSEQ multiplex PCR, and TCRdb kept only the in-frame ones, dropping some. The sample carries around 170,000 clones, 70% to 90% recorded once. The sequenced sample was peripheral blood, obtained 28 days after the second AZD1222 dose. This TCR came from an adult who received the AZD1222 COVID-19 vaccine.

The CDR3 nucleotides read TGCAGCGCGGCGGGGGTGACAGATACGCAGTATTTT. Translation: CSAAGVTDTQYF. The chain links TRBV29-1 to TRBJ2-3; the match to TRBD2 covers 7 bases. CDR3 length equals 12 residues. V lost 7 bases and J lost 3; bases outside the gene matches: 4. Germline V gene data show CDR1 as SQVTM and CDR2 as ANQGSEA.